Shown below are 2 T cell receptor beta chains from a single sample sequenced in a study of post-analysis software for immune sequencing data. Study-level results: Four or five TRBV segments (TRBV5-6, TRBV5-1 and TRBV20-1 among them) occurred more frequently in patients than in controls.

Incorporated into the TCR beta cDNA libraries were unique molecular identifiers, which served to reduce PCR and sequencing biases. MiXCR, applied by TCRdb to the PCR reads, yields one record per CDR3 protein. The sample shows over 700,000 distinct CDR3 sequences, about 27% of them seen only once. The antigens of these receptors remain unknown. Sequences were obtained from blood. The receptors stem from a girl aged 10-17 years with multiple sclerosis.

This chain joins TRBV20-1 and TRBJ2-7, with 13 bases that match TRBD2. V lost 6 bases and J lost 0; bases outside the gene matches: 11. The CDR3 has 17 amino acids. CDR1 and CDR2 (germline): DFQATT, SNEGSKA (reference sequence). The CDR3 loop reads CSAAGTSGKPSSYEQYF. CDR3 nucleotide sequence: TGCAGTGCCGCCGGGACTAGCGGGAAACCCAGCTCCTACGAGCAGTACTTC.

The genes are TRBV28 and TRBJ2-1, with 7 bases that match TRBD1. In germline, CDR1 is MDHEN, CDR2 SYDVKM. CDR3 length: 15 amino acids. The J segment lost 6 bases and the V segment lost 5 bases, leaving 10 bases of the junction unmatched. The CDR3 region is CASSAPGQRSNEQFF. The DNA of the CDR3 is TGTGCCAGCAGTGCCCCGGGACAGCGCTCCAATGAGCAGTTCTTC.